The next 10 T cell receptor beta chains were all read from a single sample in a study of OX40 agonist ivuxolimab in advanced cancers. The table came from immunoSEQ multiplex PCR; TCRdb's copy has only in-frame clones and leaves some out. This repertoire shows 70,000 or so clones, just over 85% found once; its top ten account for approximately 2.1%. The specimen comprised CD4+ or CD8+ T cells sorted from blood, sampled in a trial of the OX40 agonist ivuxolimab. The receptor source for this set is an adult with an advanced solid tumor such as melanoma, head and neck, liver or kidney cancer.

The genes are TRBV9 and TRBJ2-6; the match to TRBD1 covers 9 bases. V shed 5 bases and J 0 bases; nucleotides not matched to a gene: 9. This CDR3 spans 18 amino acids. Germline V lookup: CDR1 SGDLS, CDR2 YYNGEE. CDR3 nucleotides: TGTGCCAGCAGGGACCCGGGACAGGGCCTCTCTGGGGCCAACGTCCTGACTTTC. It is translated as CASRDPGQGLSGANVLTF.

The genes are TRBV10-3 and TRBJ2-7, with TRBD1 matching over 10 bases. Germline CDR1 is ENHRY and CDR2 is SYGVKD. Germline trimming cut 4 bases from V and 2 bases from J; bases unmatched to any gene: 5. The CDR3 covers 15 residues. This CDR3 reads CAISGTGTGAYEQYF. Written as DNA, the CDR3 is TGTGCCATCAGTGGGACCGGGACAGGGGCCTACGAGCAGTACTTC.

The J gene is TRBJ2-7, the V gene TRBV7-9; 10 nucleotides align to TRBD1. This CDR3 spans 15 amino acids. Germline V gives CDR1 SEHNR, CDR2 FQNEAQ (reference sequence). The trim removed 6 bases at V and 5 bases at J, leaving 10 bases unmatched. The chain's CDR3 is CASRPRQGAVDEQYF. The CDR3 DNA reads TGTGCCAGCAGACCCCGACAGGGGGCGGTGGACGAGCAGTACTTC.

The chain employs TRBV7-3 and TRBJ2-5; D possibly corresponds to TRBD1 (5 bases). The CDR3 is 13 residues long. Germline assignment: CDR1 SGHTA and CDR2 FQGTGA. V was clipped by 0 bases and J by 3 bases, with 5 bases between them. The CDR3 region is CASSLTREETQYF. The CDR3, as DNA: TGTGCCAGCAGCTTAACCAGGGAAGAGACCCAGTACTTC.

The chain has TRBV2 and TRBJ1-2; tentative D call: TRBD1 (6 bases). Germline V gene data show CDR1 as SNHLY and CDR2 as FYNNEI. The CDR3 contains 14 residues. V was clipped by 6 bases and J by 2 bases, with 13 bases between them. The CDR3 DNA reads TGTGCCAGCAGAATCGGACAGCAGAACTATGGCTACACCTTC. As protein: CASRIGQQNYGYTF.

The CDR3 region has the DNA TGTGCCAGTAAAGGGTTAGCCAAAAACATTCAGTACTTC. Its protein is CASKGLAKNIQYF. J is TRBJ2-4 and V is TRBV19; unclear D gene. CDR3 size: 13 residues. Germline values: CDR1 LNHDA, CDR2 SQIVND (reference sequence). The germline V and J ends were trimmed by 7 bases and 0 bases, with 7 bases remaining between them.

The rearrangement joins TRBV5-1 to TRBJ2-1; 14 nucleotides line up with TRBD2. Germline CDR1 SGHRS, CDR2 YFSETQ. V shed 2 bases, J shed 1 base, and the junction held 8 bases outside the gene matches. The CDR3 contains 19 residues. The CDR3 sequence is CASSFPGLAGAGSYNEQFF. Written as DNA, the CDR3 is TGCGCCAGCAGCTTCCCGGGACTAGCGGGAGCTGGGTCCTACAATGAGCAGTTCTTC.

This clone appeared a single time. The chain uses TRBV7-3 and TRBJ1-2, with no clear D. The V and J ends lost 6 bases and 4 bases respectively, with 9 bases between them. The CDR3 totals 12 residues. Germline V gives CDR1 SGHTA, CDR2 FQGTGA. The CDR3 coding sequence is TGTGCCAGCAGTTGGGCAGGCTATGGCTACACCTTC. This encodes CASSWAGYGYTF.

The chain is built from TRBV18 and TRBJ2-1; 11 bases match TRBD2. The CDR3 is 17 amino acids. Trimming took 2 bases from V and 9 from J; bases not matched to a gene: 12. CDR1 and CDR2 (germline): KGHSH, LQKENI. CDR3 sequence reads: CASSPRDGLAGGAEQFF. Written as DNA, the CDR3 is TGTGCCAGCTCACCAAGGGATGGCCTAGCGGGAGGAGCTGAGCAGTTCTTC.

The rearrangement joins TRBV7-9 to TRBJ2-7, with TRBD1 as a possible D gene (5 bases). This CDR3 contains 13 residues. The V gene's germline CDR1 is SEHNR and CDR2 FQNEAQ (reference sequence). Trimming pared 3 bases from V and 0 bases from J, leaving 6 bases between. CDR3 loop: CASSFGHSYEQYF. As DNA, the CDR3 is TGTGCCAGCAGCTTCGGACACTCCTACGAGCAGTACTTC.